The 15 T cell receptor beta chains listed next were all sequenced from one sample in a study of beta chain features in type 1 diabetes. All of the isolated RNA was reverse transcribed, so expressed TCRB transcripts were sequenced. Produced via immunoSEQ multiplex PCR; TCRdb's table is partial and in-frame only. This repertoire shows more than 150,000 clones, 10% to 15% found once; its top ten account for 0.62%. The sample consisted of central memory CD4+ T cells from blood. These receptors all stem from a woman younger than 30 in good health.

This clone was recorded a few times. V is TRBV2 and J is TRBJ2-1; 12 bases map to TRBD2. Trimming removed 10 bases from V and 9 bases from J; junction bases left unmatched: 16. The CDR3 consists of 16 residues. CDR1 and CDR2 (germline): SNHLY, FYNNEI. This CDR3 reads CATFRTSGRLSSEQFF. DNA of the CDR3: TGTGCCACCTTTAGAACTAGCGGGAGGCTTTCCTCTGAGCAGTTCTTC.

This clone came up a few times. The J gene is TRBJ1-1, the V gene TRBV6-6; 9 bases fit TRBD1. This CDR3 spans 15 amino acids. The V and J ends lost 0 bases and 4 bases, in that order; junction bases with no gene match: 3. Germline lookup yields CDR1 MNHNY and CDR2 SVGAGI (reference sequence). For the CDR3, the DNA is TGTGCCAGCAGTTACTCCGGACAGGGGAGCACTGAAGCTTTCTTT. Amino acid sequence: CASSYSGQGSTEAFF.

The V call is TRBV2, the J call TRBJ2-5; D ambiguous. The length of the CDR3 is 12 residues. Germline V lookup: CDR1 SNHLY, CDR2 FYNNEI. The germline V and J ends were trimmed by 6 bases and 0 bases, with 5 bases remaining between them. Here the CDR3 DNA reads TGTGCCAGCAGAACGGACCAAGAGACCCAGTACTTC. It specifies CASRTDQETQYF.

The table lists this clone with a few counts. This chain uses TRBV5-1 with TRBJ2-2; 7 bases fit TRBD1. There are 15 residues in the CDR3. CDR1 and CDR2 from the germline V gene are SGHRS and YFSETQ. The ends lost 1 base at V and 3 bases at J; junction bases unmatched: 3. The CDR3 sequence is CASSLFTGDTGELFF. CDR3 nucleotide sequence: TGCGCCAGCAGCTTGTTCACAGGGGACACCGGGGAGCTGTTTTTT.

This chain links TRBV7-9 with TRBJ2-1, with 7 bases aligning to TRBD2. Germline CDR1 is SEHNR and CDR2 is FQNEAQ (reference sequence). The CDR3 runs to 15 residues. V lost 5 bases, J lost 3 bases, and 7 bases stayed unmatched. Here the CDR3 DNA reads TGTGCCAGCAGCCTCCCGGGGGGTAGCTACAATGAGCAGTTCTTC. Residues: CASSLPGGSYNEQFF.

This clone appeared a single time. This rearrangement joins TRBV29-1 to TRBJ1-5; 7 bases line up with TRBD1. V was clipped by 8 bases and J by 5 bases; unmatched bases: 9. CDR1 SQVTM and CDR2 ANQGSEA come from the germline V gene. The CDR3 totals 13 residues. The CDR3 DNA reads as TGCAGCTTTTCGAGACAGGGAGATCAGCCCCAGCATTTT. It specifies CSFSRQGDQPQHF.

This clone was counted between two and nine times. The chain joins TRBV4-1 to TRBJ2-2; maybe TRBD1 (5 bases). CDR3 size: 14 residues. Germline V gene sequence: CDR1 MGHRA, CDR2 YSYEKL. Trimming pared 1 base from V and 10 bases from J, leaving 13 bases between. This CDR3 reads CASSQGQGNEELFF. CDR3 sequence (DNA): TGCGCCAGCAGCCAAGGGCAGGGTAACGAGGAGCTGTTTTTT.

V is TRBV27 and J is TRBJ2-3; TRBD2 might be the D (5 bases). Per the germline V gene, CDR1 is MNHEY and CDR2 is SMNVEV (reference sequence). Trimming cost V 4 bases and J 4 bases, with 12 bases left between them. This CDR3 comprises 14 residues. The CDR3 nucleotides are TGTGCCAGCAGTTCGATTAGCGACGCAGATACGCAGTATTTT. It translates to CASSSISDADTQYF.

J is TRBJ2-7 and V is TRBV30; 9 nucleotides line up with TRBD1. Germline lookup yields CDR1 GTSNPN and CDR2 SVGIG (reference sequence). V lost 5 bases, J lost 4 bases, and 12 bases stayed unmatched. The length of the CDR3 is 15 residues. This chain's CDR3 is CAWSRTGTGSYEQYF. In DNA, the CDR3 is TGTGCCTGGTCTAGGACCGGGACAGGGTCATACGAGCAGTACTTC.

The chain has TRBV5-4 and TRBJ2-7, with D possibly TRBD2 on 5 matching bases. From germline, CDR1 is SGHNT and CDR2 YYREEE (reference sequence). This CDR3 contains 13 residues. V lost 1 base, J lost 3 bases, and 8 bases lay in between. This CDR3 reads CASSLPSSYEQYF. The DNA for the CDR3 is TGTGCCAGCAGCTTGCCTAGCAGCTACGAGCAGTACTTC.

There are a few counts of this clone. J is TRBJ1-1 and V is TRBV5-1, with 8 bases matching TRBD1. Germline V gives CDR1 SGHRS, CDR2 YFSETQ. The CDR3 runs 15 residues. Germline trimming cut 6 bases from V and 1 base from J; bases unmatched to any gene: 8. The CDR3 bases are TGCGCCAGCACCCCATGGCAGGGGGCGAACACTGAAGCTTTCTTT. Protein product: CASTPWQGANTEAFF.

This chain links TRBV7-6 with TRBJ1-5; D might be TRBD1 (6 bases). CDR1 is SGHVS, CDR2 FNYEAQ, per germline. Trimming shortened V by 5 bases and J by 6 bases, and 11 bases separated the two germline ends. The CDR3 covers 13 residues. As DNA, the CDR3 is TGTGCCAGCAGCAACTCAGGGGTTCAGCCCCAGCATTTT. Protein: CASSNSGVQPQHF.

The chain is built from TRBV5-4 and TRBJ2-1; TRBD2 agrees at 11 bases. The CDR3 sequence is 15 residues long. The J segment lost 6 bases and the V segment lost 0 bases, leaving 2 bases of the junction unmatched. Germline V gene data show CDR1 as SGHNT and CDR2 as YYREEE (reference sequence). The CDR3 region is CASSLVAGGTNEQFF. In nucleotides, the CDR3 is TGTGCCAGCAGCTTGGTAGCGGGAGGGACCAATGAGCAGTTCTTC.

V gene TRBV13 combines with J gene TRBJ1-1, with 7 bases fitting TRBD1. CDR3 size: 18 residues. Germline values: CDR1 PRHDT, CDR2 FYEKMQ (reference sequence). The junction had 15 bases not matched to a gene; V was cut back by 1 base and J by 4 bases. DNA for the CDR3: TGTGCCAGCAGCTTAGAAGGGGAGCGGAGGGGGCCGGGCACTGAAGCTTTCTTT. This translates into CASSLEGERRGPGTEAFF.

This clone was seen a handful of times. The V gene is TRBV7-8, the J gene TRBJ2-7, with TRBD2 matching 7 bases. V shed 11 bases and J 4 bases; nucleotides not matched to a gene: 8. The CDR3 runs 12 residues. The germline gives CDR1 SGHVS, CDR2 FQNEAQ. This CDR3 is CAAPVGGYEQYF. DNA for the CDR3: TGTGCCGCTCCTGTCGGGGGGTACGAGCAGTACTTC.